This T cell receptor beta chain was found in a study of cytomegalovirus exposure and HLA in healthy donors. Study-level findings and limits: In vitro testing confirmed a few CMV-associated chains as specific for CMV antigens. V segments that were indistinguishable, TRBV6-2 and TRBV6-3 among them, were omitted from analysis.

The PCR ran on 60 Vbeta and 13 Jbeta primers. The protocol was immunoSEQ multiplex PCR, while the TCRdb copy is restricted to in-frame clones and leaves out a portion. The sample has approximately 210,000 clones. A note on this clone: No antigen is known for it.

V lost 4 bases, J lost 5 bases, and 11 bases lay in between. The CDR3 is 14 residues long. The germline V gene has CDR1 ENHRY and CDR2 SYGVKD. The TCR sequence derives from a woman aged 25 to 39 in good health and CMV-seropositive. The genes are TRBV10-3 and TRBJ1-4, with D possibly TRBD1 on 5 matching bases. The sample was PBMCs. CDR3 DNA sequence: TGTGCCATCAGTGCAGGGCATGAGAATGAAAAACTGTTTTTT. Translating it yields CAISAGHENEKLFF.